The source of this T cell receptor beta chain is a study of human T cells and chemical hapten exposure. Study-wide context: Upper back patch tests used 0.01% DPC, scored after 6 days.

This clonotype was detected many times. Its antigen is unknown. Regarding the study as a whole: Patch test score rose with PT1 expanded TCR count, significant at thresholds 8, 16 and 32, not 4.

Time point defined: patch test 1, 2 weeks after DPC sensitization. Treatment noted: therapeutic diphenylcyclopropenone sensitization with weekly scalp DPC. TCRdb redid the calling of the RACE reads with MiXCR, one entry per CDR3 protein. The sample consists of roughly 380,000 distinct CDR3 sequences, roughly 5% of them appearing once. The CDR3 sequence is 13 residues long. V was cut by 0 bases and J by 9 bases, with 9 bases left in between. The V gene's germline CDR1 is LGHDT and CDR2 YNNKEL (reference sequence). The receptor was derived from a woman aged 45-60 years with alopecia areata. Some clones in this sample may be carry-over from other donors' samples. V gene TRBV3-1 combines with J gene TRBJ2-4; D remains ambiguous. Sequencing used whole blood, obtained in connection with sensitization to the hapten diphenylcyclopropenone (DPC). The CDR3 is CASSQDRNGIQYF. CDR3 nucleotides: TGTGCCAGCAGCCAAGACAGGAATGGCATTCAGTACTTC.